This T cell receptor beta chain comes out of a study of blood T cell repertoires in COVID-19. Across the study: Samples taken during acute and convalescent COVID-19 were collected in the United States, Italy and Spain.

This study enrolled people aged about 18 to 90 from around 25 US geographic areas. The V and J ends lost 0 bases and 3 bases respectively, with 9 bases between them. The CDR3 consists of 14 residues. Germline lookup yields CDR1 SGDLS and CDR2 YYNGEE. Per the study methods: Quantification of nucleated cells was approximated via reference gene primer amplification. The table came from immunoSEQ multiplex PCR; TCRdb's copy has only in-frame clones and leaves some out. V and J calls and clone size are given by that table; D and trimming were obtained from the DNA. The table lists approximately 350,000 clones, more than 80% of them singletons.

This clonotype originated in a man aged 18 to 29 who had recovered from COVID-19. Material for sequencing was PBMCs or T cells enriched from blood (not recorded which). The chain recombines TRBV9 with TRBJ1-2, with a weak D call TRBD1 (6 bases). The CDR3 here is CASSVARTDYGYTF. CDR3 nucleotides: TGTGCCAGCAGCGTAGCCAGGACAGACTATGGCTACACCTTC.